This T cell receptor beta chain was identified during a study of post-analysis software for immune sequencing data. Background on the study: Multiple sclerosis in the patients followed relapsing-remitting, secondary progressive and progressive-relapsing courses.

Unique molecular identifiers featured in each of the TCR beta cDNA libraries. When about 0.9 to 10 million T cells were used, they gave roughly 500,000 cDNA molecules. TCRdb reprocessed the PCR reads via MiXCR and lists one record per CDR3 protein. The data contain hundreds of thousands of distinct CDR3 sequences, approximately 46% of them singletons. On this clonotype: The antigen is not known.

This CDR3 is 16 amino acids long. CDR1 and CDR2 from the germline V gene are LGHDT and YNNKEL (reference sequence). The ends were cut back, 1 base at V and 6 bases at J, with 17 bases in the middle. General study findings and limits: Samples prepared in the same batch strongly co-clustered by F measure. Included in a set of about five TRBV segments more frequent in patients than controls were TRBV5-6, TRBV5-1 and TRBV20-1. Normalized Chao1 diversity was significantly lower in multiple sclerosis patients than in controls.

Specimen: blood. The chain employs TRBV3-1 and TRBJ2-3; tentative D call: TRBD1 (6 bases). The receptor was derived from a girl between 10 and 17 years old with multiple sclerosis. CDR3 loop: CASSQGEGDPRDTQYF. CDR3 DNA sequence: TGTGCCAGCAGCCAAGGAGAGGGGGACCCCAGGGATACGCAGTATTTT.